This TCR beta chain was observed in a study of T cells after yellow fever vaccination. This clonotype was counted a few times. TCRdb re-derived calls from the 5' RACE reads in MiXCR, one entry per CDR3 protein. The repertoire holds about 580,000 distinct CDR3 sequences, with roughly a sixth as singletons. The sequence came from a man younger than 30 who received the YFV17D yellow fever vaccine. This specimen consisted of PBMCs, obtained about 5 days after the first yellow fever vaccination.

This CDR3 reads CSARSLLAGETDTQYF. For the CDR3, the DNA is TGCAGTGCTAGATCCCTACTAGCGGGGGAAACAGATACGCAGTATTTT. V usage is TRBV20-1 and J usage is TRBJ2-3; 11 bases map to TRBD2. The CDR3 length is 16 residues. Germline V gene sequence: CDR1 DFQATT, CDR2 SNEGSKA (reference sequence). The V gene end was trimmed by 2 bases and the J gene end by 3 bases; junction bases not matched to a gene: 7.